This is a list of T cell receptor beta chains from one sample in a study of blood T cell repertoires in COVID-19. TCRdb keeps only in-frame clones here, not all; method: immunoSEQ multiplex PCR. This table holds about 480,000 clones, roughly 90% found once. The source material was PBMCs or T cells enriched from blood (not recorded which). Every receptor here comes from a woman between 40 and 50 years old who had recovered from COVID-19. The CDR3 runs from the conserved cysteine through the conserved F or W. Each record gives: clone size, J gene, V gene, D gene, CDR3 DNA, CDR3 protein. A D gene is named only where the DNA matches it firmly. Rows may omit the clone size; those that give it use once, few, many or a size class.

abundance: NA
j_gene: TRBJ2-1
v_gene: TRBV5-4
d_gene: TRBD2
CDR3nt: TGTGCCAGCAGCTTGTGGTCTAGCGGCCACAATGAGCAGTTCTTC
CDR3aa: CASSLWSSGHNEQFF

abundance: once
j_gene: TRBJ2-1
v_gene: TRBV6-5
d_gene: NA
CDR3nt: TGTGCCAGCCGCGGCCCGCGGTCCTACAATGAGCAGTTCTTC
CDR3aa: CASRGPRSYNEQFF

abundance: NA
j_gene: TRBJ1-1
v_gene: TRBV29-1
d_gene: TRBD1
CDR3nt: TGCAGCGTTTTAGGGACAGGACGAGGGGCTGAAGCTTTCTTT
CDR3aa: CSVLGTGRGAEAFF

abundance: few
j_gene: TRBJ1-4
v_gene: TRBV7-9
d_gene: NA
CDR3nt: TGTGCCAGCAGCCCCACAGGGTCAGGAGAAAAACTGTTTTTT
CDR3aa: CASSPTGSGEKLFF

abundance: few
j_gene: TRBJ2-1
v_gene: TRBV6-2/TRBV6-3
d_gene: TRBD2
CDR3nt: TGTGCCAGCAGTACCAGACTAGCGGGAGGTCTCAATGAGCAGTTCTTC
CDR3aa: CASSTRLAGGLNEQFF

abundance: NA
j_gene: TRBJ2-1
v_gene: TRBV5-1
d_gene: NA
CDR3nt: TGCGCCAGCCGACTACAGGGTAACAACAATGAGCAGTTCTTC
CDR3aa: CASRLQGNNNEQFF

abundance: NA
j_gene: TRBJ2-3
v_gene: TRBV6-4
d_gene: NA
CDR3nt: TGTGCCAGCAGTGAGACTTACGGGACAGATACGCAGTATTTT
CDR3aa: CASSETYGTDTQYF

abundance: NA
j_gene: TRBJ1-1
v_gene: TRBV5-1
d_gene: TRBD1
CDR3nt: TGCGCCAGCAGCCCACAGGGGGCAACTGAAGCTTTCTTT
CDR3aa: CASSPQGATEAFF

abundance: once
j_gene: TRBJ1-3
v_gene: TRBV6-1
d_gene: NA
CDR3nt: TGTGCCAGCAGTGAACTCGGAAACACCATATATTTT
CDR3aa: CASSELGNTIYF

abundance: NA
j_gene: TRBJ1-1
v_gene: TRBV11-2
d_gene: TRBD1
CDR3nt: TGTGCCAGCAGCCTCAAACAGGGGGCCACTGAAGCTTTCTTT
CDR3aa: CASSLKQGATEAFF

abundance: NA
j_gene: TRBJ1-6
v_gene: TRBV7-9
d_gene: NA
CDR3nt: TGTGCCAGCAGCTTATGGGACTCCGGCTCCTATAATTCACCCCTCCACTTT
CDR3aa: CASSLWDSGSYNSPLHF

abundance: few
j_gene: TRBJ1-1
v_gene: TRBV11-3
d_gene: NA
CDR3nt: TGTGCCAGCAGCCCGAACAGCGCCGGGGTAGCTTTCTTT
CDR3aa: CASSPNSAGVAFF

abundance: once
j_gene: TRBJ2-5
v_gene: TRBV5-1
d_gene: TRBD2
CDR3nt: TGCGCCAGCCAGGGTGAGAAGCGGGAGGTAGAGACCCAGTACTTC
CDR3aa: CASQGEKREVETQYF

abundance: once
j_gene: TRBJ2-7
v_gene: TRBV11-2
d_gene: TRBD2
CDR3nt: TGTGCCAGCAGCGTGACTAGCGGGAGTGCTAGGGCCTACGAGCAGTACTTC
CDR3aa: CASSVTSGSARAYEQYF

abundance: NA
j_gene: TRBJ1-2
v_gene: TRBV12-3/TRBV12-4
d_gene: TRBD1
CDR3nt: TGTGCCAGCAGCCCTACGACAGGGCCTGGCTACACCTTC
CDR3aa: CASSPTTGPGYTF

abundance: NA
j_gene: TRBJ2-1
v_gene: TRBV19
d_gene: TRBD2
CDR3nt: TGTGCTACTACACCGGGACTAGCGTACAATGAGCAGTTCTTC
CDR3aa: CATTPGLAYNEQFF

abundance: NA
j_gene: TRBJ2-7
v_gene: TRBV5-1
d_gene: NA
CDR3nt: TGCGCCAGCAGCTTGGAGGGAGGCTACTACGAGCAGTACTTC
CDR3aa: CASSLEGGYYEQYF

abundance: NA
j_gene: TRBJ2-2
v_gene: TRBV10-2
d_gene: NA
CDR3nt: TGCGCCAGCAGGGCAGGGGACGGGGAGCTGTTTTTT
CDR3aa: CASRAGDGELFF

abundance: NA
j_gene: TRBJ1-4
v_gene: TRBV19
d_gene: TRBD1
CDR3nt: TGTGCCAGCGGGACAGGGTATTTGGCTAATGAAAAACTGTTTTTT
CDR3aa: CASGTGYLANEKLFF

abundance: NA
j_gene: TRBJ2-1
v_gene: TRBV14
d_gene: TRBD2
CDR3nt: TGTGCCAGCAGCGAGCCGACGCAGAGCGGACTAGCGGGAAATGAGCAGTTCTTC
CDR3aa: CASSEPTQSGLAGNEQFF

abundance: NA
j_gene: TRBJ2-3
v_gene: TRBV6-2/TRBV6-3
d_gene: NA
CDR3nt: TGTGCCAGCAGTTTCGGTATCGGTATTTTCATCACAGATACGCAGTATTTT
CDR3aa: CASSFGIGIFITDTQYF

abundance: NA
j_gene: TRBJ1-2
v_gene: TRBV6-1
d_gene: NA
CDR3nt: TGTGCCAGCAGTGAAGCAGGGAGGGTGGGAGGCTACACCTTC
CDR3aa: CASSEAGRVGGYTF

abundance: NA
j_gene: TRBJ2-1
v_gene: TRBV12-3/TRBV12-4
d_gene: TRBD1
CDR3nt: TGTGCCAGCAGTTTCGAGGGGGCTTCTGAGCAGTTCTTC
CDR3aa: CASSFEGASEQFF

abundance: NA
j_gene: TRBJ2-1
v_gene: TRBV27
d_gene: NA
CDR3nt: TGTGCCAGCAGGGCGGATCAATACAATGAGCAGTTCTTC
CDR3aa: CASRADQYNEQFF

abundance: few
j_gene: TRBJ1-4
v_gene: TRBV7-9
d_gene: NA
CDR3nt: TGTGCCAGCAGCTTATCAAGGGGTGCAACTAATGAAAAACTGTTTTTT
CDR3aa: CASSLSRGATNEKLFF

abundance: NA
j_gene: TRBJ1-4
v_gene: TRBV7-2
d_gene: NA
CDR3nt: TGTGCCAGCAGCTTAGACCCCCCCCTGGGGGGGTTGTTCGAAAAACTGTTTTTT
CDR3aa: CASSLDPPLGGLFEKLFF

abundance: once
j_gene: TRBJ2-5
v_gene: TRBV7-8
d_gene: NA
CDR3nt: TGTGCCAGCAGCTCAAGACTAATACAAGAGACCCAGTACTTC
CDR3aa: CASSSRLIQETQYF

abundance: few
j_gene: TRBJ2-7
v_gene: TRBV5-4
d_gene: NA
CDR3nt: TGTGCCAGCAGAAGAGGGTCTGCCTCCTCCTACGAGCAGTACTTC
CDR3aa: CASRRGSASSYEQYF

abundance: few
j_gene: TRBJ2-7
v_gene: TRBV10-3
d_gene: TRBD2
CDR3nt: TGTGCCATCAGTGAGTCATTCTTGCGGGAGGGCCTCAGGTACGAGCAGTACTTC
CDR3aa: CAISESFLREGLRYEQYF

abundance: NA
j_gene: TRBJ2-3
v_gene: TRBV5-1
d_gene: NA
CDR3nt: TGCGCCAGCAGCTGGGGGGACAGCACAGATACGCAGTATTTT
CDR3aa: CASSWGDSTDTQYF

abundance: NA
j_gene: TRBJ1-3
v_gene: TRBV7-2
d_gene: NA
CDR3nt: TGTGCCAGCAGCTCCCAGGGTTCTGGAAACACCATATATTTT
CDR3aa: CASSSQGSGNTIYF

abundance: NA
j_gene: TRBJ2-7
v_gene: TRBV7-9
d_gene: TRBD1
CDR3nt: TGTGCCAGCAGCTTAGCCCCCCCGGGACAGGGGCTCTACGAGCAGTACTTC
CDR3aa: CASSLAPPGQGLYEQYF

abundance: NA
j_gene: TRBJ1-2
v_gene: TRBV3-1/TRBV3-2
d_gene: TRBD1
CDR3nt: TGTGCCAGCAGCCGGAGTCAGGGGGCGGGCTACACCTTC
CDR3aa: CASSRSQGAGYTF

abundance: NA
j_gene: TRBJ2-2
v_gene: TRBV7-9
d_gene: NA
CDR3nt: TGTGCCAGCAGCTTAAGTAGGGGAACCTCCAACACCGGGGAGCTGTTTTTT
CDR3aa: CASSLSRGTSNTGELFF

abundance: NA
j_gene: TRBJ2-7
v_gene: TRBV11-2
d_gene: TRBD1
CDR3nt: TGTGCCAGCAGCTCCGGACAGGGGGTTGCTGGCGAGCAGTACTTC
CDR3aa: CASSSGQGVAGEQYF

abundance: NA
j_gene: TRBJ2-7
v_gene: TRBV4-3
d_gene: TRBD1
CDR3nt: TGCGCCAGCAGCCAAGAGTACAGGGGGTACGAGCAGTACTTC
CDR3aa: CASSQEYRGYEQYF

abundance: NA
j_gene: TRBJ2-2
v_gene: TRBV11-3
d_gene: NA
CDR3nt: TGTGCCAGCAGCATGTCGGGGGGGGAGCTGTTTTTT
CDR3aa: CASSMSGGELFF

abundance: few
j_gene: TRBJ2-7
v_gene: TRBV6-5
d_gene: TRBD2
CDR3nt: TGTGCCAGCAGTTATACTAAACTAGCGGGATTCTACGAGCAGTACTTC
CDR3aa: CASSYTKLAGFYEQYF

abundance: NA
j_gene: TRBJ2-1
v_gene: TRBV19
d_gene: NA
CDR3nt: TGTGCCAGTAGCATGGGGGGTGCAGGAAGTGAGCAGTTCTTC
CDR3aa: CASSMGGAGSEQFF

abundance: once
j_gene: TRBJ1-6
v_gene: TRBV6-5
d_gene: TRBD1
CDR3nt: TGTGCCAGCAGCCTCGGACAGGGTAGTTCACCCCTCCACTTT
CDR3aa: CASSLGQGSSPLHF

abundance: once
j_gene: TRBJ1-6
v_gene: TRBV2
d_gene: NA
CDR3nt: TGTGCCAGCAGTGGAGGGCTGGATTCACCCCTCCACTTT
CDR3aa: CASSGGLDSPLHF

abundance: NA
j_gene: TRBJ1-5
v_gene: TRBV7-6
d_gene: NA
CDR3nt: TGTGCCAGCAGCTTAGCGCCTTCGGAGTATAGCAATCAGCCCCAGCATTTT
CDR3aa: CASSLAPSEYSNQPQHF

abundance: NA
j_gene: TRBJ2-5
v_gene: TRBV29-1
d_gene: TRBD2
CDR3nt: TGCAGCGTCGTCGGCCGGGGACTAGCGGGAGTTAGGGAGACCCAGTACTTC
CDR3aa: CSVVGRGLAGVRETQYF

abundance: NA
j_gene: TRBJ1-2
v_gene: TRBV6-2/TRBV6-3
d_gene: NA
CDR3nt: TGTGCCAGCAGTTACTTAGCTCATGGCTACACCTTC
CDR3aa: CASSYLAHGYTF

abundance: once
j_gene: TRBJ1-1
v_gene: TRBV6-5
d_gene: NA
CDR3nt: TGTGCCAGCAGATCCCCGGCGGCTCGAAACACTGAAGCTTTCTTT
CDR3aa: CASRSPAARNTEAFF

abundance: once
j_gene: TRBJ2-3
v_gene: TRBV7-2
d_gene: TRBD2
CDR3nt: TGTGCCAGCAGCTTAGTTAGCGGGAGGGCCGCAGATACGCAGTATTTT
CDR3aa: CASSLVSGRAADTQYF

abundance: NA
j_gene: TRBJ2-1
v_gene: TRBV4-1
d_gene: TRBD1
CDR3nt: TGCGCCAGCAGCCAAGAGCCGGGACAGGGGGCCGTTCACAATGAGCAGTTCTTC
CDR3aa: CASSQEPGQGAVHNEQFF

abundance: NA
j_gene: TRBJ1-2
v_gene: TRBV14
d_gene: NA
CDR3nt: TGTGCCAGCAGCCAGCTGGAGGTTGGCGGCTACACCTTC
CDR3aa: CASSQLEVGGYTF

abundance: NA
j_gene: TRBJ2-7
v_gene: TRBV4-3
d_gene: NA
CDR3nt: TGCGCCAGCAGCCAAGATAGGGGGACGGGTTACGAGCAGTACTTC
CDR3aa: CASSQDRGTGYEQYF